The rows below give T cell receptor beta chains drawn from one sample of a study of blood T cells in healthy people across ages. Using its own MiXCR run on the 5' RACE reads, TCRdb lists one record per CDR3 protein. The table has approximately 690,000 distinct CDR3 sequences, roughly 43% seen once; the top ten hold around 30%. The sample was blood. Source of these receptors: a man aged 80 or over in good health. The CDR3 runs from the conserved cysteine through the conserved F or W. The D gene is left open where the match is weak. Not every row has a clone size; where given, it reads once, few, many or a size class.

NA	NA	TRBV6-1	TRBJ1-5	CASRYRGREGNQPQHF	TGTGCCAGCCGCTATAGGGGGAGGGAAGGCAATCAGCCCCAGCATTTT
NA	few	TRBV4-3	TRBJ2-3	CASSPEGGRGRTDTQYF	TGCGCCAGCAGCCCGGAGGGTGGGCGGGGCCGCACAGATACGCAGTATTTT
NA	NA	TRBV2	TRBJ2-1	CASGRLGSYNEQFF	TGTGCCAGCGGGCGGCTAGGCTCCTACAATGAGCAGTTCTTC
NA	NA	TRBV6-6	TRBJ2-7	CASIPSVGADEQYF	TGTGCCAGCATTCCCTCTGTGGGGGCGGACGAGCAGTACTTC
NA	NA	TRBV20-1	TRBJ1-1	CSAKEDTEAFF	TGTAGTGCAAAGGAAGACACTGAAGCTTTCTTT
NA	NA	TRBV7-2	TRBJ1-1	CASSLPGLPNTEAFF	TGTGCCAGCAGCTTACCGGGACTGCCGAACACTGAAGCTTTCTTT
TRBD1	few	TRBV27	TRBJ2-7	CASSYGRVQGPYNEQYF	TGTGCCAGCAGTTATGGGCGTGTACAGGGGCCCTACAATGAGCAGTACTTC
NA	NA	TRBV20-1	TRBJ1-5	CSARPGQMNRPQHF	TGCAGTGCTAGGCCAGGACAGATGAATCGGCCCCAGCATTTT
TRBD1	many	TRBV29-1	TRBJ2-5	CSVRTGRGTQYF	TGCAGCGTTCGGACAGGGAGAGGGACCCAGTACTTC
NA	many	TRBV10-3	TRBJ2-6	CAISKQDGTSGANVLTF	TGTGCCATCAGTAAACAGGACGGTACCTCTGGGGCCAACGTCCTGACTTTC
TRBD2	NA	TRBV20-1	TRBJ2-4	CSASGGGTKNIQYF	TGCAGTGCTAGCGGGGGGGGAACCAAAAACATTCAGTACTTC
NA	NA	TRBV25-1	TRBJ2-5	CASSEFQEQYF	TGTGCCAGCAGTGAATTTCAGGAGCAGTACTTC
TRBD2	NA	TRBV5-8	TRBJ2-6	CASSLDISGWSGANVLTF	TGTGCCAGCAGCTTGGACATTAGCGGGTGGTCTGGGGCCAACGTCCTGACTTTC
TRBD2	many	TRBV5-1	TRBJ2-5	CASSPSGGSETQYF	TGCGCCAGCAGCCCGTCGGGCGGGAGTGAGACCCAGTACTTC
TRBD2	NA	TRBV4-2	TRBJ2-5	CASSQNPPHSAGGRQETQYF	TGTGCCAGCAGCCAAAACCCACCACACAGCGCGGGGGGACGGCAAGAGACCCAGTACTTC
NA	once	TRBV20-1	TRBJ2-6	CSASNRDSGANVLTF	TGCAGTGCCAGCAACAGGGACTCTGGGGCCAACGTCCTGACTTTC
NA	NA	TRBV4-1	TRBJ1-6	CASSQEGITYSPLHF	TGCGCCAGCAGCCAAGAGGGAATAACTTATTCACCCCTCCACTTT
TRBD1	NA	TRBV6-2/TRBV6-3	TRBJ1-5	CASQDRGLGQPQHF	TGTGCCAGCCAGGACAGGGGGCTAGGTCAGCCCCAGCATTTT
NA	few	TRBV20-1	TRBJ2-1	CSAIGSVNEQFF	TGCAGTGCTATCGGGAGTGTCAATGAGCAGTTCTTC
NA	NA	TRBV20-1	TRBJ2-5	CSAPTVDSQLTNEQYF	TGCAGTGCTCCCACGGTAGACAGTCAGCTAACCAATGAGCAGTACTTC
NA	NA	TRBV3-1	TRBJ1-2	CASSQGAGAYGYTF	TGTGCCAGCAGCCAAGGGGCAGGTGCCTATGGCTACACCTTC
NA	NA	TRBV2	TRBJ2-3	CASSEEGVLAPRGTDTQYF	TGTGCCAGCAGTGAAGAAGGGGTCCTGGCCCCACGGGGCACAGATACGCAGTATTTT
NA	NA	TRBV7-3	TRBJ1-6	CASSLESGSGSPLHF	TGTGCCAGCAGCTTAGAGTCCGGTTCCGGGTCACCCCTCCACTTT
NA	NA	TRBV6-2/TRBV6-3	TRBJ2-1	CASSYNPGSLYNEQFF	TGTGCCAGCAGTTACAATCCGGGGTCCCTCTACAATGAGCAGTTCTTC
TRBD2	NA	TRBV7-2	TRBJ2-1	CASSLGGGLAGPSSYNEQFF	TGTGCCAGCAGCTTAGGAGGCGGGCTAGCGGGGCCCAGCTCCTACAATGAGCAGTTCTTC
NA	NA	TRBV6-5	TRBJ2-3	CASSSVSVITQYF	TGTGCCAGCAGTTCGGTCTCAGTAATTACGCAGTATTTT
NA	few	TRBV30	TRBJ2-2	CAWSKNTGELFF	TGTGCCTGGAGTAAGAACACCGGGGAGCTGTTTTTT
NA	few	TRBV6-2/TRBV6-3	TRBJ2-3	CASSWSGGTDTQYF	TGTGCCAGCAGTTGGAGTGGCGGCACAGATACGCAGTATTTT
NA	NA	TRBV3-1	TRBJ2-3	CASSQDVETKPTITDTQYF	TGTGCCAGCAGCCAAGATGTGGAGACAAAACCTACAATCACAGATACGCAGTATTTT
NA	NA	TRBV3-1	TRBJ1-6	CASSQTRQVLGSPPHF	TGTGCCAGCAGCCAAACGCGACAGGTCCTAGGTTCACCCCCCCACTTT
NA	few	TRBV4-3	TRBJ2-7	CASSSSRGNSYNEQYF	TGCGCCAGCAGCTCAAGTCGGGGGAACTCCTACAATGAGCAGTACTTC
NA	NA	TRBV7-9	TRBJ2-2	CASIATGELFF	TGTGCCAGCATTGCCACCGGGGAGCTGTTTTTT
NA	few	TRBV4-2	TRBJ1-2	CASSQDRARGYGYTF	TGTGCCAGCAGCCAAGATAGGGCCAGGGGCTATGGCTACACCTTC